Each of the 17 T cell receptor beta chains below was sequenced from the same sample in a study of beta chain features in type 1 diabetes. The study reverse transcribed the entire isolated RNA, so it sequenced expressed TCRB transcripts. Libraries were prepared by immunoSEQ multiplex PCR; TCRdb keeps only in-frame clonotypes and omits some of them. This sample has some 63,000 clones, with roughly 60% found just once. Sequencing input: Tregs from blood. The receptors derive from a young woman in good health.

The gene calls are TRBV30 and TRBJ1-1, with a weak D call TRBD1 (6 bases). V was clipped by 3 bases and J by 0 bases, with 11 bases between them. The length of the CDR3 is 14 residues. Germline assignment: CDR1 GTSNPN and CDR2 SVGIG (reference sequence). CDR3 bases: TGTGCCTGGAGCAGGGGTCAACTGAACACTGAAGCTTTCTTT. Protein product: CAWSRGQLNTEAFF. The whole variable domain, filled in from reference TRBV30 and TRBJ1-1, reads SQTIHQWPATLVQPVGSPLSLECTVEGTSNPNLYWYRQAAGRGLQLLFYSVGIGQISSEVPQNLSASRPQDRQFILSSKKLLLSDSGFYLCAWSRGQLNTEAFFGQGTRLTVV.

The gene calls are TRBV7-9 and TRBJ1-1; D may be TRBD1 (5 bases). The V gene lost 4 bases and the J gene lost 4 bases, with 22 bases spanning the gap. Germline CDR1 and CDR2: SEHNR and FQNEAQ (reference sequence). The CDR3 is 17 residues long. The CDR3 region is CASSSPRYGLRGTEAFF. CDR3 coding DNA: TGTGCCAGCAGCTCCCCACGGTACGGCCTTAGGGGCACTGAAGCTTTCTTT.

V usage is TRBV9 and J usage is TRBJ1-5; TRBD1 agrees at 10 bases. The trim removed 4 bases at V and 2 bases at J, leaving 9 bases unmatched. Germline lookup yields CDR1 SGDLS and CDR2 YYNGEE. The CDR3 is made up of 17 amino acids. The CDR3 reads CASSFPRDRGRNQPQHF. The CDR3 nucleotides are TGTGCCAGCAGCTTCCCCCGGGACAGGGGACGCAATCAGCCCCAGCATTTT.

V is TRBV2 and J is TRBJ1-1, with 8 bases identical to TRBD1. The V gene end was trimmed by 6 bases and the J gene end by 1 base; junction bases not matched to a gene: 4. Germline V gives CDR1 SNHLY, CDR2 FYNNEI. There are 14 residues in the CDR3. In DNA form, the CDR3 reads TGTGCCAGCAGGCCCACAGGGGGGAACACTGAAGCTTTCTTT. Translation gives CASRPTGGNTEAFF.

The V call is TRBV2, the J call TRBJ2-3, with 15 bases identical to TRBD2. In germline, CDR1 is SNHLY, CDR2 FYNNEI. The trim removed 6 bases at V and 1 base at J, leaving 5 bases unmatched. The CDR3 extends over 17 amino acids. The CDR3 coding sequence is TGTGCCAGCAGCGGGACTAGCGGGGGGTCCCGCACAGATACGCAGTATTTT. Translated: CASSGTSGGSRTDTQYF.

The gene calls are TRBV5-1 and TRBJ2-1, with 12 bases that match TRBD2. There are 18 residues in the CDR3. Looked up from germline, CDR1 is SGHRS and CDR2 is YFSETQ. V trimming: 5 bases; J trimming: 1 base; junction bases outside the gene matches: 10. The CDR3 nucleotides read TGCGCCAGCAGACTACTAGCGGGAGGCAAAGGGTCCTACAATGAGCAGTTCTTC. Translation: CASRLLAGGKGSYNEQFF.

V and J are TRBV2 and TRBJ2-1; D call uncertain. This CDR3 has 13 residues. Germline V lookup: CDR1 SNHLY, CDR2 FYNNEI. With 2 bases removed from V and 6 bases from J, the gap between germline ends came to 8 bases. The CDR3 here is CASSEPAGNEQFF. For the CDR3, the DNA is TGTGCCAGCAGTGAACCGGCAGGCAATGAGCAGTTCTTC.

The chain has TRBV27 and TRBJ2-1, with a possible D match to TRBD1 (6 bases). Germline assignment: CDR1 MNHEY and CDR2 SMNVEV (reference sequence). The CDR3 sequence is 16 residues long. V lost 6 bases to trimming and J lost 4 bases, with 19 bases between them. CDR3 nucleotides: TGTGCCAGCAGGCTCCTCTGGGTGGGGGCGTACAATGAGCAGTTCTTC. This encodes CASRLLWVGAYNEQFF.

This clone turned up a few times. The chain links TRBV13 to TRBJ2-5; 7 nucleotides match TRBD1. With the DNA end fitting TRBJ2-7 better, the J assignment may be wrong. Germline V gene sequence: CDR1 PRHDT, CDR2 FYEKMQ (reference sequence). The CDR3 is made up of 15 amino acids. This CDR3 is CASSEGAPSSYEQYF. The CDR3 DNA is TGTGCCAGCAGCGAGGGGGCCCCAAGTTCCTACGAGCAGTACTTC.

This clone was observed a handful of times. The V gene is TRBV18, the J gene TRBJ1-1; 8 bases agree with TRBD1. Germline CDR1 reads KGHSH; CDR2 reads LQKENI. V lost 6 bases, J lost 4 bases, and 7 bases stayed unmatched. The CDR3 sequence is 14 residues long. CDR3 DNA sequence: TGTGCCAGCTCCCGTGACAGGGGAGGCACTGAAGCTTTCTTT. It specifies CASSRDRGGTEAFF. Complete variable domain (other parts from reference TRBV18 and TRBJ1-1): NAGVMQNPRHLVRRRGQEARLRCSPMKGHSHVYWYRQLPEEGLKFMVYLQKENIIDESGMPKERFSAEFPKEGPSILRIQQVVRGDSAAYFCASSRDRGGTEAFFGQGTRLTVV.

This clone was counted between two and nine times. The chain uses TRBV7-2 and TRBJ1-2; D is undetermined. CDR1 and CDR2 (germline): SGHTA, FQGNSA. CDR3 size: 14 residues. V lost 5 bases to trimming and J lost 2 bases, with 12 bases between them. As DNA, the CDR3 is TGTGCCAGCAGCCCCACGGGAGGGAACTATGGCTACACCTTC. This sequence encodes CASSPTGGNYGYTF.

The J gene is TRBJ2-1, the V gene TRBV2, with 10 positions matching TRBD2. The germline gives CDR1 SNHLY, CDR2 FYNNEI. Trimming removed 7 bases from V and 10 bases from J; junction bases left unmatched: 13. This CDR3 is built from 15 residues. As DNA, the CDR3 is TGTGCCAGCATTGGGGGACTAGCGTTCAGGAGAGAGCAGTTCTTC. Amino acids: CASIGGLAFRREQFF.

A few counts support this clone. The J gene is TRBJ2-5, the V gene TRBV11-1, with D maybe TRBD1 (5 bases). The CDR3 runs to 13 residues. Germline CDR1 SGHAT, CDR2 FQDESV (reference sequence). Trimming stripped 5 bases from V and 4 bases from J, with 11 bases between. The CDR3 DNA follows: TGTGCCAGCAGCCCGACAAGGGGAGAGACCCAGTACTTC. This codes for CASSPTRGETQYF.

This clone was seen only a few times. The chain uses TRBV7-2 and TRBJ1-2, with 10 bases fitting TRBD1. The CDR3 totals 14 residues. With V trimmed by 6 bases and J by 7 bases, 8 bases remained unmatched. Germline V gene data show CDR1 as SGHTA and CDR2 as FQGNSA. This chain's CDR3 is CASRQGQGRGGYTF. Written as DNA, the CDR3 is TGTGCCAGCAGACAGGGACAGGGGAGGGGTGGCTACACCTTC.

This chain joins TRBV7-9 and TRBJ1-2, with D uncertain. CDR1 SEHNR and CDR2 FQNEAQ come from the germline V gene (reference sequence). The CDR3 loop spans 13 amino acids. Deletions cut 1 base from V and 4 bases from J, with 7 bases between. CDR3 nucleotides: TGTGCCAGCAGCTTAGGTCGGGGCTATGGCTACACCTTC. Protein product: CASSLGRGYGYTF.

The chain links TRBV2 to TRBJ2-3, with D unresolved. CDR3 length: 12 residues. The V gene lost 6 bases and the J gene lost 6 bases, with 10 bases spanning the gap. The V gene's germline CDR1 is SNHLY and CDR2 FYNNEI. As DNA, the CDR3 is TGTGCCAGCAGAGCCGCATCGGATACGCAGTATTTT. It translates to CASRAASDTQYF.

The chain has TRBV7-2 and TRBJ2-7; no clear D. Trimming took 3 bases from V and 0 from J, leaving 9 bases between them. The CDR3 runs to 14 residues. Per the germline V gene, CDR1 is SGHTA and CDR2 is FQGNSA. CDR3 nucleotides: TGTGCCAGCAGCTTTCGGCGGTCCTCCTACGAGCAGTACTTC. Amino acids: CASSFRRSSYEQYF.